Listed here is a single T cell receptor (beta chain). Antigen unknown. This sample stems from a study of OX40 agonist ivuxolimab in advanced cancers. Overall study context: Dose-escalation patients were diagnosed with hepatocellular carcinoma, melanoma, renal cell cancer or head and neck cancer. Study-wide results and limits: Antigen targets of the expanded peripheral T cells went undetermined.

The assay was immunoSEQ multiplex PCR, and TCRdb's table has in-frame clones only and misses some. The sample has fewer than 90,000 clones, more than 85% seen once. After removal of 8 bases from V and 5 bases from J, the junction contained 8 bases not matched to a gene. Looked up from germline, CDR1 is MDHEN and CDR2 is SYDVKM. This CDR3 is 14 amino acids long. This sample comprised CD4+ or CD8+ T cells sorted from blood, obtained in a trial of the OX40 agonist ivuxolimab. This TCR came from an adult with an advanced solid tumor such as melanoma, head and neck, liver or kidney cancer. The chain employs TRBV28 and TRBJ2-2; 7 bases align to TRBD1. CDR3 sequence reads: CASGTGQRTGELFF. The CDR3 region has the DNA TGTGCCAGCGGTACGGGACAGAGGACCGGGGAGCTGTTTTTT.